The present T cell receptor (beta chain) was sequenced within a study of Tregs in tolerant kidney transplant recipients. Study-wide results and caveats: No direct test of biological reproducibility was done here.

This clone came up once. Antigen unknown. Sequencing used immunoSEQ multiplex PCR; TCRdb keeps in-frame clones, though not all of them. The data contain over 50,000 clones, approximately 85% of them singletons. There are 16 residues in the CDR3. Trimming took 3 bases from V and 0 from J, leaving 15 bases between them. Per the germline V gene, CDR1 is SGHNT and CDR2 is YYREEE (reference sequence). This TCR came from a human donor who received a combined kidney and bone marrow transplant. The rearrangement links TRBV5-4 to TRBJ1-2; D might be TRBD1 (6 bases). The specimen was Tregs from blood, collected before the transplant. For the CDR3, the DNA is TGTGCCAGCAGCTCCGGCTCGGGGGGGCCTAACTATGGCTACACCTTC. Its protein is CASSSGSGGPNYGYTF.